This T cell receptor (beta chain) was profiled in a study of T-cell memory formation after mild COVID-19 (dated by TCRdb to the early 2020s). Study-level background: TCR sequence clusters from the two donors were largely donor specific. T-cell clones expanding and contracting after mild COVID-19 in a couple of donors were tracked by longitudinal TCRalpha and TCRbeta repertoire sequencing. The cohort comprised two young, previously healthy adult volunteers, one female and one male. Summary of the overall study and its limitations: The second-wave clones that peaked on day 37 were not confirmed to be SARS-CoV-2 specific. Only a couple of mild cases were covered by the study, and larger cohorts that include severe cases with pre-infection samples were considered necessary. Some responding clones were found in pre-infection memory, which suggests that pre-existing cross-reactive memory T cells took part in the SARS-CoV-2 response. Balanced CD4/CD8 phenotypes were observed for clones contracting from day 15 to 85, whereas a bias towards CD4+ was observed for a second wave of clones expanding from day 15 to 37. Contracting CD4+ clones were located mainly in the CM and EM memory subsets, whereas CD8+ clones were found to be enriched in EMRA.

Sequencing relied on an Illumina NovaSeq 6000. Using 5'RACE with constant-segment primers, TCRalpha and TCRbeta cDNA libraries were constructed, with sample barcodes and unique molecular identifiers added in the process. RNA was extracted from every sample with Trizol reagent. Libraries were amplified in two PCR steps, with a second sample barcode and Illumina TruSeq adapters added in the second step. Sequencing of the libraries was done on an Illumina NovaSeq, producing 2 x 150 bp paired-end reads. Per the original workflow: With migec v1.2.7, reads were demultiplexed and then collapsed into UMI-guided consensus sequences. Using mixcr v2.1.11, the UMI consensuses were aligned to TRA and TRB V and J templates and assembled into clonotypes. A clonotype was counted as expanded or contracted only if both edgeR and NoisET called the change significant, with noise models trained on biological replicates. For edgeR calls, a false discovery rate-adjusted p below 0.01 and a log2 fold-change threshold of 1 were applied. As an exploratory analysis of dynamics, max-normalized trajectories of the 1000 most abundant clonotypes were examined by PCA with hierarchical clustering. Separately sequenced CD4+ and CD8+ repertoires were used to assign a CD4 or CD8 phenotype to each responding clone. TCRdb ran its own pipeline on the public reads, namely fastp trimming at Q25 and MiXCR clone calling, and kept in-frame beta chains. All rows with the same CDR3 protein become a single entry with the most common DNA and genes. The authors' filters were not applied to this entry. Present in this sample are roughly 510,000 distinct CDR3 sequences, around 16% of which were seen just once. Around 7.8% of the sample is in the top ten clones.

Ficoll-Paque density gradient centrifugation was used to isolate PBMCs. This clonotype has more than one count but fewer than ten. No cognate antigen has been identified for it. No clone much larger than this one lies a single base away; base qualities are absent. The junction shows trimming of 3 bases on V and 7 bases on J, plus 10 bases between the germline ends. Including cysteine and phenylalanine, the CDR3 has 13 amino acids. The DNA shown is the 39-base CDR3, in frame from base 1. Taken from the germline V gene, the CDR1 and CDR2 loops are KGHSH and LQKENI. Sequences were obtained from PBMCs or a T cell subset sorted from them (not recorded which). The chain is assembled from TRBV18 and TRBJ2-4, with the D call perhaps TRBD1 or TRBD2, each one matching 6 bases. The sequence came from an adult woman who had mild COVID-19 (a few samples of this study predate the infection). The sample titles of this study are shuffled in the database, so cell type and time point are left out; the donor was told from shared clones. The nucleotides are TGTGCCAGCTCACCGTCGGGGGCGAACATTCAGTACTTC. It specifies CASSPSGANIQYF.